Given below is one TCR beta chain in context. This record belongs to a study of cytomegalovirus exposure and HLA in healthy donors. Amplification used 60 Vbeta primers and 13 Jbeta primers. The assay was immunoSEQ multiplex PCR, and TCRdb's table has in-frame clones only and misses some. The repertoire holds about 140,000 clones, 60% to 80% seen once, with 4.2% in the top ten. Germline V gene lookup returns CDR1 SGHDT and CDR2 YYEEEE. Trimming removed 3 bases at V and 8 bases at J, with 17 bases between. The CDR3 length is 15 residues. The clonotype was recovered from a man in his fifties or sixties in good health and CMV-seropositive. The sequencing input was PBMCs. V and J are TRBV5-6 and TRBJ1-4; the D gene is possibly TRBD1 (6 bases). CDR3 protein: CASSWSRGGREKLFF. The CDR3 DNA reads as TGTGCCAGCAGCTGGAGCCGAGGGGGTCGGGAAAAACTGTTTTTT.